Following are 20 T cell receptor beta chains from one sample sequenced in a study of T cell repertoires in ileal Crohn's disease. Libraries were prepared by immunoSEQ multiplex PCR; TCRdb keeps only in-frame clonotypes and omits some of them. The data hold 15,000 to 20,000 clones, with around 93% observed a single time. Material: ileal tissue. These receptors originate from an adult with Crohn's disease.

V is TRBV6-5 and J is TRBJ1-2; 9 bases align to TRBD1. CDR1 is MNHEY and CDR2 is SVGAGI in the germline V gene. Unmatched junction bases numbered 6, after V lost 0 bases and J lost 7 bases. The CDR3 consists of 15 residues. CDR3 DNA: TGTGCCAGCAGTTACTCGACAGGGGGGGGAGGTGGCTACACCTTC. This codes for CASSYSTGGGGGYTF.

This chain links TRBV9 with TRBJ2-7, with 7 bases identical to TRBD2. The CDR3 totals 16 residues. Germline V gene lookup returns CDR1 SGDLS and CDR2 YYNGEE. V gave up 0 bases and J gave up 2 bases; unmatched junction bases: 8. The CDR3 nucleotides are TGTGCCAGCAGCGTAGGGGAGGGAGGGATCGCCTACGAGCAGTACTTC. Translated, it gives CASSVGEGGIAYEQYF.

J is TRBJ2-3 and V is TRBV5-1, with TRBD2 matching over 14 bases. The CDR3 is made up of 17 amino acids. Germline values: CDR1 SGHRS, CDR2 YFSETQ. V gave up 1 base and J gave up 4 bases; unmatched junction bases: 5. The CDR3 nucleotides read TGCGCCAGCAGCTTGATTGTGACTAGCGGGGGGGCAGATACGCAGTATTTT. Its protein product is CASSLIVTSGGADTQYF. The full variable domain, rest sourced from reference TRBV5-1 and TRBJ2-3, is KAGVTQTPRYLIKTRGQQVTLSCSPISGHRSVSWYQQTPGQGLQFLFEYFSETQRNKGNFPGRFSGRQFSNSRSEMNVSTLELGDSALYLCASSLIVTSGGADTQYFGPGTRLTVL.

V is TRBV9 and J is TRBJ1-5, with 9 nucleotides matching TRBD1. Germline CDR1 is SGDLS and CDR2 is YYNGEE. The CDR3 contains 15 residues. V was clipped by 0 bases and J by 6 bases; unmatched bases: 4. CDR3 DNA sequence: TGTGCCAGCAGCGTAGGGACAGGGGATGGTCAGCCCCAGCATTTT. This codes for CASSVGTGDGQPQHF.

The chain has TRBV9 and TRBJ2-2; 10 positions match TRBD1. CDR3 size: 18 residues. Germline V gene lookup returns CDR1 SGDLS and CDR2 YYNGEE. V lost 3 bases to trimming and J lost 2 bases; unmatched junction nucleotides: 10. The CDR3, as DNA: TGTGCCAGCAGCGCCTCCGGGACAGGGGAATATAACACCGGGGAGCTGTTTTTT. This sequence encodes CASSASGTGEYNTGELFF.

CDR3 coding DNA: TGTGCCAGTAGTATTGGCCGATACAATGAGCAGTTCTTC. Translation: CASSIGRYNEQFF. This chain connects TRBV19 to TRBJ2-1; D call uncertain. Germline assignment: CDR1 LNHDA and CDR2 SQIVND (reference sequence). The CDR3 length is 13 residues. V lost 3 bases, J lost 4 bases, and 7 bases lay in between. Looking up the rest from reference TRBV19 and TRBJ2-1 gives the full variable domain: DGGITQSPKYLFRKEGQNVTLSCEQNLNHDAMYWYRQDPGQGLRLIYYSQIVNDFQKGDIAEGYSVSREKKESFPLTVTSAQKNPTAFYLCASSIGRYNEQFFGPGTRLTVL.

V gene TRBV4-3 combines with J gene TRBJ2-7; TRBD2 might be the D (7 bases). Per germline, CDR1 LGHNA and CDR2 YSLEER. Trimming removed 0 bases from V and 2 bases from J, with 26 bases in between. The CDR3 covers 20 residues. CDR3 sequence: CASSQDVGGGRTIKTYEQYF. CDR3 nucleotides: TGCGCCAGCAGCCAAGATGTTGGGGGGGGCCGCACCATAAAAACCTACGAGCAGTACTTC.

CDR3 nucleotide sequence: TGTGCCAGCAGCGTAGTGGGGGGGTTCTCTGGAAACACCATATATTTT. Its translation: CASSVVGGFSGNTIYF. The chain uses TRBV9 and TRBJ1-3; TRBD1 is a possible D gene (5 bases). V was pared by 0 bases and J by 0 bases, with 10 bases between. CDR3 length: 16 residues. CDR1 and CDR2 from the germline V gene are SGDLS and YYNGEE.

The rearrangement joins TRBV21-1 to TRBJ1-5; the D call TRBD1 from the table was never checked on the DNA. TRBV21-1 is annotated as a pseudogene. The CDR3 has 15 amino acids. CDR3: CASSKGGTKGQPQHF. In nucleotides, the CDR3 is TGTGCCAGCAGCAAAGGGGGGACAAAGGGACAGCCCCAGCATTTT.

The V and J genes are TRBV10-2 and TRBJ2-3, with 12 positions matching TRBD1. The CDR3 is 14 residues long. Germline lookup yields CDR1 WSHSY and CDR2 SAAADI. J was trimmed by 5 bases and V by 5 bases; bases with no gene match: 2. CDR3 DNA sequence: TGCGCCAGCAGTCGGGACAGGGGGCGAGATACGCAGTATTTT. The encoded protein is CASSRDRGRDTQYF.

The V call is TRBV6-5, the J call TRBJ1-6, with 10 bases aligning to TRBD1. Per germline, CDR1 MNHEY and CDR2 SVGAGI. V was clipped by 0 bases and J by 9 bases; unmatched bases: 2. The CDR3 contains 15 residues. The chain's CDR3 is CASSYSRDRGSPLHF. CDR3 bases: TGTGCCAGCAGTTACTCGAGGGACAGGGGTTCACCCCTCCACTTT.

CDR3 DNA: TGTGCCAGCAGCCCCCGCGGGGGGAACTTGGGTGAGACCCAGTACTTC. Protein sequence: CASSPRGGNLGETQYF. This chain joins TRBV5-4 and TRBJ2-5; 8 bases line up with TRBD2. The CDR3 loop spans 16 amino acids. Germline CDR1 and CDR2: SGHNT and YYREEE (reference sequence). Trimming took 4 bases from V and 5 from J; bases not matched to a gene: 13. Complete variable domain (other parts from reference TRBV5-4 and TRBJ2-5): ETGVTQSPTHLIKTRGQQVTLRCSSQSGHNTVSWYQQALGQGPQFIFQYYREEENGRGNFPPRFSGLQFPNYSSELNVNALELDDSALYLCASSPRGGNLGETQYFGPGTRLLVL.

The chain carries TRBV4-1 and TRBJ2-2; D might be TRBD1 (6 bases). The germline V gene encodes CDR1 MGHRA and CDR2 YSYEKL. The CDR3 contains 16 residues. Trimming took off 2 bases at V and 2 bases at J, with 12 bases between the two ends. CDR3 DNA: TGCGCCAGCAGCCAAACCCGGACAGTCAACACCGGGGAGCTGTTTTTT. Its translation is CASSQTRTVNTGELFF.

The J gene is TRBJ2-3, the V gene TRBV5-1; 13 bases fit TRBD2. Germline values: CDR1 SGHRS, CDR2 YFSETQ. Unmatched junction bases numbered 8, after V lost 3 bases and J lost 1 base. The CDR3 extends over 18 amino acids. The CDR3 coding sequence is TGCGCCAGCAGCTGGGGACTAGCGGGGTCCCGCCGCACAGATACGCAGTATTTT. Translated, it gives CASSWGLAGSRRTDTQYF.

The gene calls are TRBV7-8 and TRBJ1-5; D is undetermined. V lost 4 bases, J lost 0 bases, and 4 bases lay in between. The germline V gene has CDR1 SGHVS and CDR2 FQNEAQ. The CDR3 runs to 13 residues. DNA for the CDR3: TGTGCCAGCAGCTCAATTAGCAATCAGCCCCAGCATTTT. It encodes CASSSISNQPQHF.

The chain recombines TRBV30 with TRBJ2-1; D unresolved. Looked up from germline, CDR1 is GTSNPN and CDR2 is SVGIG (reference sequence). This CDR3 spans 11 amino acids. V lost 2 bases to trimming and J lost 5 bases, with 4 bases between them. The CDR3 reads CAWSLNNEQFF. The CDR3 region has the DNA TGTGCCTGGAGTCTAAACAATGAGCAGTTCTTC.

The genes are TRBV4-1 and TRBJ2-7; a possible D gene is TRBD1 (6 bases). The CDR3 has 15 residues. V lost 1 base and J lost 4, with 14 bases in between. Per the germline V gene, CDR1 is MGHRA and CDR2 is YSYEKL. The CDR3 here is CASSQVGQSSYEQYF. CDR3 nucleotides: TGCGCCAGCAGCCAAGTCGGACAGAGCTCTTACGAGCAGTACTTC.

The chain links TRBV12-5 to TRBJ2-1; 7 bases match TRBD1. V was clipped by 2 bases and J by 2 bases; unmatched bases: 9. CDR1 and CDR2 from the germline V gene are LGHNT and FRNRAP. The CDR3 loop spans 17 amino acids. The CDR3 sequence: CASGLPTGPNPYNEQFF. In DNA form, the CDR3 reads TGTGCTAGTGGTTTGCCGACAGGGCCGAACCCCTACAATGAGCAGTTCTTC.

This chain joins TRBV29-1 and TRBJ1-3, with 7 nucleotides matching TRBD1. With V trimmed by 4 bases and J by 4 bases, 4 bases remained unmatched. From germline, CDR1 is SQVTM and CDR2 ANQGSEA. CDR3 length: 13 amino acids. The DNA for the CDR3 is TGCAGCGTTGGACAGGGAAAAGGAAACACCATATATTTT. Translated, it gives CSVGQGKGNTIYF.

The rearrangement uses TRBV5-1 and TRBJ1-3; 7 bases map to TRBD1. The CDR3 extends over 15 amino acids. Unmatched junction bases numbered 3, after V lost 3 bases and J lost 0 bases. Germline V CDR1 and CDR2: SGHRS, YFSETQ. CDR3 DNA: TGCGCCAGCAGCTCAACAGGGGACTCTGGAAACACCATATATTTT. Translation gives CASSSTGDSGNTIYF.